One and the same sample provided the 2 T cell receptor beta chains below, sequenced in a study of blood T cell repertoires in COVID-19. The table came from immunoSEQ multiplex PCR; TCRdb's copy has only in-frame clones and leaves some out. Of about 110,000 clones in the sample, approximately 88% were seen once. Specimen: peripheral blood. The origin of the receptors is a human donor in a cohort sampled during active COVID-19.

The rearrangement uses TRBV4-1 and TRBJ2-1, with no clear D. CDR1 is MGHRA and CDR2 is YSYEKL in the germline V gene. The ends were cut back, 4 bases at V and 0 bases at J, with 10 bases in the middle. The CDR3 loop spans 15 amino acids. The CDR3 DNA reads as TGCGCCAGCAGCCTAACCCCGAGCTCCTACAATGAGCAGTTCTTC. This encodes CASSLTPSSYNEQFF.

The J gene is TRBJ2-7, the V gene TRBV2, with D tentatively TRBD1 (5 bases). The CDR3 runs to 15 residues. In germline, CDR1 is SNHLY, CDR2 FYNNEI. V gave up 0 bases and J gave up 0 bases, with 9 bases separating them. The CDR3 sequence is CASSEAPDISYEQYF. The CDR3 DNA reads TGTGCCAGCAGTGAAGCGCCGGACATCTCCTACGAGCAGTACTTC.